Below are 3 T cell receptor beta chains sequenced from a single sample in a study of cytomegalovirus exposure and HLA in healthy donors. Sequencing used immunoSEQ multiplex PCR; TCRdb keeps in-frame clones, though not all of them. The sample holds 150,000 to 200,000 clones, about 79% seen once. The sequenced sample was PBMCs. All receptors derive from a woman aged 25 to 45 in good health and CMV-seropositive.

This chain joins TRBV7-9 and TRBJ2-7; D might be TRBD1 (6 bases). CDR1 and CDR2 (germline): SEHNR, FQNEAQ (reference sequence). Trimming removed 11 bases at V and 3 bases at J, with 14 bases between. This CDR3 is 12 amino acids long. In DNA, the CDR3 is TGTGCCTTATCCGACAGGAGCTACGAGCAGTACTTC. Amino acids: CALSDRSYEQYF.

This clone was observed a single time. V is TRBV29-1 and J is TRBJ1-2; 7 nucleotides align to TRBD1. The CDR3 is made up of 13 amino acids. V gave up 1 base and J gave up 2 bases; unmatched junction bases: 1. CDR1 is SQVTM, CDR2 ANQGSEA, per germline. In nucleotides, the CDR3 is TGCAGCGTTGAAGGACAGGGAAACTATGGCTACACCTTC. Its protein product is CSVEGQGNYGYTF.

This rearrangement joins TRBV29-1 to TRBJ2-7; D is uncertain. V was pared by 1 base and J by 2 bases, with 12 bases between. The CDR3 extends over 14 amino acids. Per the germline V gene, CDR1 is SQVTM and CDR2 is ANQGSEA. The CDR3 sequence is CSVEGRGATYEQYF. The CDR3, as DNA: TGCAGCGTTGAAGGTCGAGGTGCCACCTACGAGCAGTACTTC.